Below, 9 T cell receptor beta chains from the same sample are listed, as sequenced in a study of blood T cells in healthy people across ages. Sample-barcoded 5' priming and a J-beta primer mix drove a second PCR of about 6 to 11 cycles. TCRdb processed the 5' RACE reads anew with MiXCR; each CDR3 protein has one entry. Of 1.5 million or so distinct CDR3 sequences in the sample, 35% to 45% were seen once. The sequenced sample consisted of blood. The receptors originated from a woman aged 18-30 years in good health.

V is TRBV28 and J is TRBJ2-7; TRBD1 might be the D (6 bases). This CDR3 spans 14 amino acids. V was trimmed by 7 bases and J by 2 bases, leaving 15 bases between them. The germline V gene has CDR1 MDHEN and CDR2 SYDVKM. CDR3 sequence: CASTRQAAPYEQYF. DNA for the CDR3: TGTGCCAGCACCAGACAGGCTGCACCCTACGAGCAGTACTTC.

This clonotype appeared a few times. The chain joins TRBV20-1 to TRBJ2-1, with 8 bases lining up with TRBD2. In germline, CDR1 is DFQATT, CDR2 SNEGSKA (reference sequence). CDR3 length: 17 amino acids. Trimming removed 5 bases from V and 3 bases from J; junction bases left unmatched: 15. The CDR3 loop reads CSAPPTLAAYYYNEQFF. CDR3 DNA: TGCAGTGCTCCACCTACACTAGCGGCTTACTACTACAATGAGCAGTTCTTC.

CDR3 loop: CASSLALQGESYEQYF. The CDR3 DNA sequence: TGTGCCAGCAGCTTAGCGCTCCAGGGAGAGTCCTACGAGCAGTACTTC. The genes are TRBV7-8 and TRBJ2-7; possibly TRBD1 or TRBD2 for D (5 bases each). V dropped 0 bases and J dropped 1 base, with 13 bases sitting between them. CDR3 length equals 16 residues. The germline V gene encodes CDR1 SGHVS and CDR2 FQNEAQ.

The CDR3 reads CASSRDRGIYEQFF. CDR3 sequence (DNA): TGCGCCAGCAGCCGGGACAGGGGCATCTATGAGCAGTTCTTC. V and J are TRBV5-1 and TRBJ2-1, with TRBD1 matching 10 bases. V lost 4 bases and J lost 8; bases outside the gene matches: 6. Germline values: CDR1 SGHRS, CDR2 YFSETQ. The CDR3 loop spans 14 amino acids.

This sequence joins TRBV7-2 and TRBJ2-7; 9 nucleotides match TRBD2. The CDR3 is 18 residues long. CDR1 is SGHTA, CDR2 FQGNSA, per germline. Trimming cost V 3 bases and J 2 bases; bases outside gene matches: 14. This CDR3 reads CASSFPLRGLAGTYEQYF. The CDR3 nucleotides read TGTGCCAGCAGCTTTCCCTTAAGGGGTCTAGCGGGGACCTACGAGCAGTACTTC.

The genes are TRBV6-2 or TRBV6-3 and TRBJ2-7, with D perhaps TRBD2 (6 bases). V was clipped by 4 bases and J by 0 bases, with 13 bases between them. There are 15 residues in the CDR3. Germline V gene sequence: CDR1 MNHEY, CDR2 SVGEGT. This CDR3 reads CASSSGSAGSYEQYF. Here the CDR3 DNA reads TGTGCCAGCAGTTCAGGCTCAGCGGGCTCCTACGAGCAGTACTTC.

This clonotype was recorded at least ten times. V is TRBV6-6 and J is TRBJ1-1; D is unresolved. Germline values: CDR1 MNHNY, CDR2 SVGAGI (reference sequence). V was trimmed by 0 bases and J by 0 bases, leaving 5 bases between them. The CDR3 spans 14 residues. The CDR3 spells CASSYSGLNTEAFF. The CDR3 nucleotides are TGTGCCAGCAGTTACTCGGGGTTGAACACTGAAGCTTTCTTT.

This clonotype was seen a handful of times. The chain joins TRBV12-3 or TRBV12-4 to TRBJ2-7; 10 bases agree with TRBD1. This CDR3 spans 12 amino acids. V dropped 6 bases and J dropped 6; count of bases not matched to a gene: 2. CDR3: CASRTGGGEQYF. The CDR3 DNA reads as TGTGCCAGCAGGACAGGGGGCGGCGAGCAGTACTTC.

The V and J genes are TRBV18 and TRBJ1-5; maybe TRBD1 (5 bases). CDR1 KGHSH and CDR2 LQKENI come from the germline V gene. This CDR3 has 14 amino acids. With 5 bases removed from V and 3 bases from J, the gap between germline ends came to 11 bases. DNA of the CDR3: TGTGCCAGCTCATTCACAGGACTCAATCAGCCCCAGCATTTT. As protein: CASSFTGLNQPQHF.